These 32 T cell receptor beta chains were sequenced from one sample in a study of T cell responses to AZD1222 COVID-19 vaccine. Here immunoSEQ multiplex PCR was the method, and the copy in TCRdb shows in-frame clones only, minus some. The sample shows more than 70,000 clones, around 93% of them seen only once. The specimen was peripheral blood, collected 28 days after the second AZD1222 dose. These receptors all come from an adult who received the AZD1222 COVID-19 vaccine.

The gene calls are TRBV27 and TRBJ1-2; 7 positions agree with TRBD1. V trimming: 5 bases; J trimming: 4 bases; junction bases outside the gene matches: 10. Germline V CDR1 and CDR2: MNHEY, SMNVEV (reference sequence). CDR3 length: 15 residues. CDR3 bases: TGTGCCAGCAGTGTTACAGGGGCGTGGAGCTATGGCTACACCTTC. Translating it yields CASSVTGAWSYGYTF.

In its sample, this clone was seen a few times. The chain is built from TRBV6-1 and TRBJ2-5, with TRBD1 as a possible D gene (6 bases). The CDR3 spans 15 residues. V dropped 3 bases and J dropped 2 bases, with 13 bases sitting between them. Looked up from germline, CDR1 is MNHNS and CDR2 is SASEGT. The CDR3 loop reads CASSDPGQVQETQYF. The CDR3, as DNA: TGTGCCAGCAGTGACCCGGGACAAGTACAAGAGACCCAGTACTTC.

This clone was counted between two and nine times. The CDR3 DNA sequence: TGCGCCAGCAGCTTATTGGGACAGAACTATGGCTACACCTTC. Encoded protein: CASSLLGQNYGYTF. The V gene is TRBV5-1, the J gene TRBJ1-2; 7 bases align to TRBD1. The V gene's germline CDR1 is SGHRS and CDR2 YFSETQ. Trimming cost V 2 bases and J 2 bases; bases outside gene matches: 3. The CDR3 spans 14 residues.

V usage is TRBV27 and J usage is TRBJ2-6; maybe TRBD2 (5 bases). CDR3 size: 20 residues. The V end was cut by 2 bases, the J end by 1 base, with 21 bases between. The V gene's germline CDR1 is MNHEY and CDR2 SMNVEV (reference sequence). CDR3 bases: TGTGCCAGCAGTTTAGGTTCCGGGGTGTCCTTTGGTTCTGGGGCCAACGTCCTGACTTTC. Translated, it gives CASSLGSGVSFGSGANVLTF.

V usage is TRBV5-1 and J usage is TRBJ2-1; 8 bases agree with TRBD1. Germline assignment: CDR1 SGHRS and CDR2 YFSETQ. V was pared by 2 bases and J by 8 bases, with 9 bases of the junction left unmatched. This CDR3 is built from 15 residues. The CDR3 DNA follows: TGCGCCAGCAGCTTAAACAATCAGGGGGCCGATGAGCAGTTCTTC. Its translation is CASSLNNQGADEQFF.

The chain employs TRBV9 and TRBJ2-3, with a tentative D call TRBD2 (5 bases). Trimming cost V 0 bases and J 1 base, with 12 bases left between them. The CDR3 is made up of 16 amino acids. Germline V gene lookup returns CDR1 SGDLS and CDR2 YYNGEE. The CDR3 loop is CASSVVSSGGTDTQYF. As DNA, the CDR3 is TGTGCCAGCAGCGTAGTCTCCAGCGGCGGCACAGATACGCAGTATTTT.

This rearrangement joins TRBV14 to TRBJ2-6; 8 bases are shared with TRBD1. V shed 4 bases, J shed 0 bases, and the junction held 5 bases outside the gene matches. Germline CDR1 reads SGHDN; CDR2 reads FVKESK. The CDR3 loop spans 17 amino acids. CDR3 nucleotides: TGTGCCAGCAGCCCCAGACAGGGGTCCTCTGGGGCCAACGTCCTGACTTTC. Translating it yields CASSPRQGSSGANVLTF.

This clone has a single count. V usage is TRBV6-4 and J usage is TRBJ2-1; 11 bases map to TRBD2. Germline V gene lookup returns CDR1 MRHNA and CDR2 SNTAGT. V was clipped by 3 bases and J by 4 bases; unmatched bases: 2. This CDR3 has 15 residues. The CDR3 here is CASSELAGGYNEQFF. The DNA for the CDR3 is TGTGCCAGCAGTGAATTAGCGGGAGGGTACAATGAGCAGTTCTTC.

The CDR3 bases are TGTGCCAGCAGCTTGAAGGGGCCGGTGGGAGGGGCCGGGGAGCTGTTTTTT. Its protein product is CASSLKGPVGGAGELFF. The gene calls are TRBV7-2 and TRBJ2-2; 7 bases are shared with TRBD2. This CDR3 region has 17 residues. Germline loops: CDR1 SGHTA, CDR2 FQGNSA. V trimming: 3 bases; J trimming: 6 bases; junction bases outside the gene matches: 13.

A single count supports this clone. The chain is built from TRBV27 and TRBJ2-3, with 7 nucleotides matching TRBD1. Trimming cost V 4 bases and J 6 bases; bases outside gene matches: 10. Germline CDR1 and CDR2: MNHEY and SMNVEV (reference sequence). This CDR3 has 15 amino acids. As DNA, the CDR3 is TGTGCCAGCAGTTCGGGACAGCCCCTGACGGATACGCAGTATTTT. It specifies CASSSGQPLTDTQYF.

This chain links TRBV18 with TRBJ2-1; TRBD2 matches at 14 bases. Germline CDR1 is KGHSH and CDR2 is LQKENI. The CDR3 totals 19 residues. With V trimmed by 0 bases and J by 0 bases, 4 bases remained unmatched. In nucleotides, the CDR3 is TGTGCCAGCTCACCACCGGGACTAGCGGGGGTACTCTCCTACAATGAGCAGTTCTTC. This codes for CASSPPGLAGVLSYNEQFF. Full variable domain (outside the CDR3, taken from reference TRBV18 and TRBJ2-1): NAGVMQNPRHLVRRRGQEARLRCSPMKGHSHVYWYRQLPEEGLKFMVYLQKENIIDESGMPKERFSAEFPKEGPSILRIQQVVRGDSAAYFCASSPPGLAGVLSYNEQFFGPGTRLTVL.

The chain employs TRBV5-1 and TRBJ2-3; TRBD2 matches at 9 bases. The CDR3 sequence is 15 residues long. Germline CDR1 is SGHRS and CDR2 is YFSETQ. The V gene end was trimmed by 4 bases and the J gene end by 4 bases; junction bases not matched to a gene: 7. This CDR3 is CASSLIAGAPDTQYF. The CDR3, as DNA: TGCGCCAGCAGCCTAATAGCGGGAGCCCCAGATACGCAGTATTTT.

This clone was seen a few times. This chain connects TRBV5-4 to TRBJ1-2; D remains ambiguous. The CDR3 is made up of 13 amino acids. Per the germline V gene, CDR1 is SGHNT and CDR2 is YYREEE (reference sequence). Trimming removed 4 bases at V and 6 bases at J, with 13 bases between. CDR3 region: CASSLPGRDGYTF. The CDR3 region has the DNA TGTGCCAGCAGCCTGCCAGGAAGGGATGGCTACACCTTC.

The chain joins TRBV12-3 or TRBV12-4 to TRBJ2-3; no clear D gene. The CDR3 loop spans 12 amino acids. V shed 6 bases and J shed 4 bases, with 8 bases lying between them. CDR3: CASSYGADTQYF. The CDR3 nucleotides are TGTGCCAGCAGCTATGGAGCAGATACGCAGTATTTT.

The V call is TRBV29-1, the J call TRBJ2-7; D is unclear. The germline gives CDR1 SQVTM, CDR2 ANQGSEA. Deletions cut 4 bases from V and 2 bases from J, with 9 bases between. The CDR3 length is 12 residues. CDR3: CSVVSPPYEQYF. DNA of the CDR3: TGCAGCGTTGTCTCGCCCCCCTACGAGCAGTACTTC.

This clone was counted between two and nine times. This sequence joins TRBV6-5 and TRBJ2-7; weak D call: TRBD1 (5 bases). The germline CDR1 and CDR2 sequences are MNHEY and SVGAGI. CDR3 length: 14 residues. V lost 0 bases and J 6 bases, leaving 12 bases between the germline ends. CDR3 sequence (DNA): TGTGCCAGCAGTTACTCTCCAGGGCCTTTCGAGCAGTACTTC. Protein sequence: CASSYSPGPFEQYF.

Here the CDR3 reads CASSAGLAGGGNEQFF. CDR3 DNA: TGTGCCAGCAGCGCCGGACTAGCGGGAGGAGGGAATGAGCAGTTCTTC. This chain uses TRBV9 with TRBJ2-1, with 14 nucleotides matching TRBD2. The CDR3 covers 16 residues. The germline gives CDR1 SGDLS, CDR2 YYNGEE. The ends lost 3 bases at V and 7 bases at J; junction bases unmatched: 6.

The V call is TRBV28, the J call TRBJ2-2, with 7 bases lining up with TRBD2. The germline CDR1 and CDR2 sequences are MDHEN and SYDVKM. V shed 7 bases, J shed 2 bases, and the junction held 7 bases outside the gene matches. This CDR3 contains 15 residues. The CDR3 sequence: CASTPGLINTGELFF. CDR3 coding DNA: TGTGCCAGCACCCCGGGACTAATTAACACCGGGGAGCTGTTTTTT.

V is TRBV28 and J is TRBJ1-5, with 8 bases lining up with TRBD1. The CDR3 contains 20 residues. CDR1 is MDHEN, CDR2 SYDVKM, per germline. V lost 5 bases to trimming and J lost 0 bases; unmatched junction nucleotides: 18. Written as DNA, the CDR3 is TGTGCCAGCAGTCCCCTCTGGCCGTGGGACAGGCGTGATAGCAATCAGCCCCAGCATTTT. Protein product: CASSPLWPWDRRDSNQPQHF.

In this sample, this clone turned up a few times. This rearrangement joins TRBV7-2 to TRBJ1-6; D gene unclear. Germline CDR1 SGHTA, CDR2 FQGNSA. V was pared by 2 bases and J by 6 bases, with 8 bases between. This CDR3 comprises 14 residues. The CDR3 nucleotides read TGTGCCAGCAGCTTACTGGCTTTTAATTCACCCCTCCACTTT. This codes for CASSLLAFNSPLHF.

In this sample, this clone turned up a few times. J is TRBJ2-5 and V is TRBV24-1; TRBD1 matches at 7 bases. The CDR3 contains 15 residues. The germline V gene has CDR1 KGHDR and CDR2 SFDVKD. Losses at the gene ends were 4 bases for V and 2 bases for J; bases not matched to a gene: 6. The DNA for the CDR3 is TGTGCCACCAGTGACGCACAGGGGTGGCAAGAGACCCAGTACTTC. Translated: CATSDAQGWQETQYF.

This clone was counted only a few times. The rearrangement joins TRBV4-2 to TRBJ2-7, with 11 bases fitting TRBD2. After removal of 7 bases from V and 0 bases from J, the junction contained 5 bases not matched to a gene. The CDR3 sequence is 15 residues long. Germline CDR1 is LGHNA and CDR2 is YNFKEQ. CDR3 region: CASTTGTSGSYEQYF. In DNA form, the CDR3 reads TGTGCCAGCACCACCGGGACTAGCGGCTCCTACGAGCAGTACTTC.

CDR3 sequence reads: CATSDRRQGSYNEQFF. CDR3 DNA sequence: TGTGCCACCAGTGACCGCCGCCAGGGCTCCTACAATGAGCAGTTCTTC. The chain combines TRBV24-1 with TRBJ2-1; possibly TRBD1 for D (5 bases). Per the germline V gene, CDR1 is KGHDR and CDR2 is SFDVKD. The CDR3 loop spans 16 amino acids. The V end was cut by 4 bases, the J end by 0 bases, with 12 bases between.

This chain links TRBV24-1 with TRBJ2-1, with 7 bases lining up with TRBD2. Germline CDR1 reads KGHDR; CDR2 reads SFDVKD. The length of the CDR3 is 18 residues. Trimming at V came to 3 bases and at J to 8 bases, leaving 18 bases not matched to a gene. In DNA form, the CDR3 reads TGTGCCACCAGTGATCCGTTGGGGGGTAGCGGGTCCTCACATGAGCAGTTCTTC. It encodes CATSDPLGGSGSSHEQFF.

On this clone: Other DNA sequences within the sample encode an identical CDR3. The chain employs TRBV18 and TRBJ2-7; unclear D gene. The germline V gene encodes CDR1 KGHSH and CDR2 LQKENI. The length of the CDR3 is 13 residues. Trimming took 1 base from V and 2 from J, leaving 6 bases between them. CDR3 amino acids: CASSPRGTYEQYF. In DNA, the CDR3 is TGTGCCAGCTCACCACGGGGTACCTACGAGCAGTACTTC.

The rearrangement uses TRBV4-1 and TRBJ2-7, with D perhaps TRBD2 (5 bases). CDR1 and CDR2 from the germline V gene are MGHRA and YSYEKL. This CDR3 is 15 amino acids long. V lost 4 bases and J 0 bases, leaving 13 bases between the germline ends. DNA of the CDR3: TGCGCCAGCAGCCCCGCGGGCCAAAGCTCCTACGAGCAGTACTTC. It specifies CASSPAGQSSYEQYF.

The genes are TRBV7-9 and TRBJ1-6, with 7 bases lining up with TRBD1. CDR1 SEHNR and CDR2 FQNEAQ come from the germline V gene (reference sequence). CDR3 length equals 15 residues. V shed 5 bases and J 9 bases; nucleotides not matched to a gene: 10. DNA for the CDR3: TGTGCCAGCAGCCCTCAGGGCAGGGGGTCTTCACCCCTCCACTTT. It yields the protein CASSPQGRGSSPLHF.

The J gene is TRBJ1-1, the V gene TRBV7-9, with TRBD1 matching 7 bases. The CDR3 runs to 17 residues. The J segment lost 2 bases and the V segment lost 1 base, leaving 10 bases of the junction unmatched. The germline V gene has CDR1 SEHNR and CDR2 FQNEAQ (reference sequence). This CDR3 reads CASSLGHFDRANTEAFF. The CDR3 nucleotides are TGTGCCAGCAGCTTAGGACATTTCGACAGGGCAAACACTGAAGCTTTCTTT.

Here the CDR3 reads CASSYLPGQFNEKLFF. CDR3 nucleotides: TGTGCCAGCAGTTATTTGCCGGGACAGTTTAATGAAAAACTGTTTTTT. This chain uses TRBV6-6 with TRBJ1-4; the match to TRBD1 covers 7 bases. This CDR3 is built from 16 residues. Germline V CDR1 and CDR2: MNHNY, SVGAGI (reference sequence). With V trimmed by 3 bases and J by 4 bases, 8 bases remained unmatched.

As concerns this clone: This sample includes further DNA sequences coding for the same CDR3. This chain joins TRBV7-2 and TRBJ2-1; perhaps D is TRBD1 or TRBD2 (5 bases each). The germline gives CDR1 SGHTA, CDR2 FQGNSA. Trimming shortened V by 3 bases and J by 0 bases, and 9 bases separated the two germline ends. The CDR3 extends over 15 amino acids. The chain's CDR3 is CASSLAGTSYNEQFF. The CDR3 DNA follows: TGTGCCAGCAGCTTGGCAGGGACCTCCTACAATGAGCAGTTCTTC.

The rearrangement links TRBV29-1 to TRBJ1-4, with D hard to call. Germline V gene data show CDR1 as SQVTM and CDR2 as ANQGSEA. Deletions cut 0 bases from V and 6 bases from J, with 5 bases between. The CDR3 has 12 amino acids. CDR3 nucleotides: TGCAGCGTTGAAGAATCGGATGAAAAACTGTTTTTT. This encodes CSVEESDEKLFF. The variable domain in full, completed from reference TRBV29-1 and TRBJ1-4, reads SAVISQKPSRDICQRGTSLTIQCQVDSQVTMMFWYRQQPGQSLTLIATANQGSEATYESGFVIDKFPISRPNLTFSTLTVSNMSPEDSSIYLCSVEESDEKLFFGSGTQLSVL.

The chain joins TRBV9 to TRBJ1-4; TRBD1 matches 12 bases. Germline CDR1 SGDLS, CDR2 YYNGEE. Trimming at V came to 3 bases and at J to 3 bases, leaving 9 bases not matched to a gene. The CDR3 runs 18 residues. This CDR3 is CASSDGTGGLSANEKLFF. CDR3 nucleotides: TGTGCCAGCAGCGATGGGACAGGGGGCCTCTCAGCTAATGAAAAACTGTTTTTT.